This entry concerns a single TCR beta chain. In the PCR, 60 Vbeta and 13 Jbeta primers were used. Generated by immunoSEQ multiplex PCR, the TCRdb table keeps only in-frame clones and is missing some. The data contain about 140,000 clones, around 72% of them singletons. These data originate in a study of cytomegalovirus exposure and HLA in healthy donors. The origin of this receptor is a man aged 40-55 years in good health and CMV-seronegative. The sample taken for sequencing was PBMCs.

The CDR3: CASSPPIAPDIYNEQFF. CDR3 nucleotide sequence: TGTGCCAGCAGTCCTCCCATTGCCCCTGACATCTACAATGAGCAGTTCTTC. The rearrangement links TRBV28 to TRBJ2-1; D ambiguous. Germline CDR1 is MDHEN and CDR2 is SYDVKM. The ends were cut back, 5 bases at V and 3 bases at J, with 20 bases in the middle. This CDR3 has 17 amino acids. Based on the CDR3 plus reference TRBV28 and TRBJ2-1, the full variable domain is DVKVTQSSRYLVKRTGEKVFLECVQDMDHENMFWYRQDPGLGLRLIYFSYDVKMKEKGDIPEGYSVSREKKERFSLILESASTNQTSMYLCASSPPIAPDIYNEQFFGPGTRLTVL.